One sample yielded the 28 T cell receptor beta chains listed below, sequenced in a study of T cell responses to AZD1222 COVID-19 vaccine. Assay: immunoSEQ multiplex PCR; the TCRdb copy retains only in-frame clones and omits some. The repertoire holds around 190,000 clones, with 80% to 90% as singletons. The source was peripheral blood, collected on day 0 of AZD1222 vaccination. These receptor sequences come from an adult in good health.

This clone appeared once. The V and J genes are TRBV28 and TRBJ2-7; D is possibly TRBD2 (6 bases). The CDR3 covers 13 residues. V lost 10 bases, J lost 2 bases, and 15 bases lay in between. Germline V gene lookup returns CDR1 MDHEN and CDR2 SYDVKM. For the CDR3, the DNA is TGTGCCACCACTGGCGGGACCACCTACGAGCAGTACTTC. It specifies CATTGGTTYEQYF.

The genes are TRBV6-4 and TRBJ2-3; 8 nucleotides line up with TRBD1. J was trimmed by 1 base and V by 3 bases; bases with no gene match: 0. The CDR3 loop spans 14 amino acids. Germline-derived CDR1 and CDR2 are MRHNA and SNTAGT. CDR3 in amino acids: CASSEQGGTDTQYF. The DNA for the CDR3 is TGTGCCAGCAGTGAACAGGGGGGCACAGATACGCAGTATTTT.

The chain joins TRBV18 to TRBJ1-1; D unclear. The CDR3 sequence is 13 residues long. From germline, CDR1 is KGHSH and CDR2 LQKENI. V lost 8 bases and J lost 0, with 10 bases in between. CDR3 DNA sequence: TGTGCCAGCGCCAGGAACCTGAACACTGAAGCTTTCTTT. This codes for CASARNLNTEAFF.

This clone was counted a few times. The chain employs TRBV10-3 and TRBJ1-2, with TRBD1 matching 12 bases. The CDR3 has 19 residues. Germline V lookup: CDR1 ENHRY, CDR2 SYGVKD. The J segment lost 3 bases and the V segment lost 2 bases, leaving 13 bases of the junction unmatched. CDR3 loop: CAISEGVGDRGLIDYGYTF. The CDR3 DNA reads TGTGCCATCAGTGAGGGAGTAGGGGACAGGGGGCTGATCGACTATGGCTACACCTTC.

The V and J genes are TRBV27 and TRBJ1-4; D call uncertain. V lost 11 bases and J lost 5, with 21 bases in between. Germline lookup yields CDR1 MNHEY and CDR2 SMNVEV (reference sequence). The CDR3 has 15 residues. The CDR3 loop reads CASANSARLNEKLFF. CDR3 DNA: TGTGCCTCAGCAAACTCGGCCAGATTAAATGAAAAACTGTTTTTT. The complete variable domain, with remaining parts taken from reference TRBV27 and TRBJ1-4, reads EAQVTQNPRYLITVTGKKLTVTCSQNMNHEYMSWYRQDPGLGLRQIYYSMNVEVTDKGDVPEGYKVSRKEKRNFPLILESPSPNQTSLYFCASANSARLNEKLFFGSGTQLSVL.

V is TRBV20-1 and J is TRBJ2-3, with TRBD1 identical over 10 bases. Germline V lookup: CDR1 DFQATT, CDR2 SNEGSKA (reference sequence). The J segment lost 1 base and the V segment lost 3 bases, leaving 4 bases of the junction unmatched. This CDR3 has 15 residues. CDR3 nucleotides: TGCAGTGCTAGTCTTGGGACAGGGGGCACAGATACGCAGTATTTT. Amino acid sequence: CSASLGTGGTDTQYF.

This clone occurred once. The CDR3 end shows no conserved phenylalanine or tryptophan, and so a read error is likely. No DNA is shown, since the ends of the CDR3 on it are uncertain; the CDR3 is the one TCRdb lists. This sequence joins TRBV23-1 and TRBJ2-7; TRBD1 is the table's D call, not checked against the DNA. TRBV23-1 is an ORF for which the function is uncertain. Inclusive of both ends, the CDR3 amounts to 10 amino acids. CDR3 residues: CASSRDRVNL.

The chain is built from TRBV14 and TRBJ1-1, with unresolved D. The length of the CDR3 is 13 residues. Trimming left V 0 bases short and J 8 bases short, with 10 bases between. Germline CDR1 SGHDN, CDR2 FVKESK. The CDR3: CASSQDITSEAFF. The CDR3 DNA follows: TGTGCCAGCAGCCAAGATATCACGAGCGAAGCTTTCTTT.

This clone appeared a single time. The chain employs TRBV11-3 and TRBJ2-3, with 11 bases that match TRBD2. Looked up from germline, CDR1 is SGHNT and CDR2 is YENEEA. Unmatched junction bases numbered 9, after V lost 5 bases and J lost 8 bases. The CDR3 spans 15 residues. CDR3 DNA: TGTGCCAGCAGCCCCGTAGCGGGGGGGCTCGGTACGCAGTATTTT. It codes for CASSPVAGGLGTQYF.

This clone was seen only a few times. CDR3 sequence (DNA): TGTGCCAGCAGCTTAGCGGGGGCCATCTACAATGAGCAGTTCTTC. Translation: CASSLAGAIYNEQFF. The V and J genes are TRBV7-3 and TRBJ2-1; weak D call: TRBD2 (7 bases). The germline CDR1 and CDR2 sequences are SGHTA and FQGTGA. The V and J ends lost 2 bases and 3 bases respectively, with 11 bases between them. The CDR3 extends over 15 amino acids.

The chain combines TRBV10-1 with TRBJ1-1; D is uncertain. The CDR3 has 12 amino acids. Germline V gene sequence: CDR1 WNHNN, CDR2 SYGVQD (reference sequence). V was clipped by 3 bases and J by 4 bases, with 6 bases between them. Here the CDR3 DNA reads TGCGCCAGCAGTGATCCCAGCACTGAAGCTTTCTTT. Its translation: CASSDPSTEAFF.

This sequence joins TRBV5-1 and TRBJ2-7, with D maybe TRBD2 (5 bases). CDR3 length: 15 amino acids. CDR1 is SGHRS and CDR2 is YFSETQ in the germline V gene. Trimming took off 0 bases at V and 5 bases at J, with 15 bases between the two ends. This chain's CDR3 is CASSLGGLEVDEQYF. CDR3 in DNA: TGCGCCAGCAGCTTGGGAGGGTTAGAAGTAGACGAGCAGTACTTC.

This sequence joins TRBV2 and TRBJ1-5; no reliable D call. Germline loops: CDR1 SNHLY, CDR2 FYNNEI. V was pared by 7 bases and J by 6 bases, with 13 bases between. The CDR3 loop spans 13 amino acids. CDR3 in amino acids: CASTLGEGQPQHF. The CDR3, as DNA: TGTGCCAGCACTCTTGGGGAGGGTCAGCCCCAGCATTTT.

The CDR3 reads CASSLESTGANVLTF. The CDR3 DNA sequence: TGTGCCAGCAGCTTAGAGTCTACCGGGGCCAACGTCCTGACTTTC. V and J are TRBV7-3 and TRBJ2-6; D is unclear. V was shortened by 2 bases and J by 4 bases, with 9 bases between the two germline ends. This CDR3 contains 15 residues. The V gene's germline CDR1 is SGHTA and CDR2 FQGTGA.

The V and J genes are TRBV3-1 (or the pseudogene TRBV3-2) and TRBJ2-5; 8 bases line up with TRBD2. Looked up from germline, CDR1 is LGHDT and CDR2 is YNNKEL (reference sequence). This CDR3 comprises 16 residues. The V segment lost 5 bases and the J segment 0 bases; nucleotides outside the gene matches: 8. The CDR3 sequence is CASSATSGGYQETQYF. CDR3 nucleotide sequence: TGTGCCAGCAGCGCAACTAGCGGAGGGTACCAAGAGACCCAGTACTTC.

The rearrangement uses TRBV10-3 and TRBJ1-2, with a weak D call TRBD1 (6 bases). Germline V lookup: CDR1 ENHRY, CDR2 SYGVKD. Trimming took 5 bases from V and 4 from J, leaving 11 bases between them. This CDR3 has 13 residues. Written as DNA, the CDR3 is TGTGCCATCAGTACGCTCAGGGGCTATGGCTACACCTTC. Translation gives CAISTLRGYGYTF.

CDR3 sequence: CASCPTSGANNEQFF. The CDR3 DNA reads TGTGCCAGCTGCCCGACTAGCGGAGCAAACAATGAGCAGTTCTTC. V gene TRBV6-5 combines with J gene TRBJ2-1; 9 bases agree with TRBD2. V was clipped by 8 bases and J by 5 bases; unmatched bases: 10. Germline lookup yields CDR1 MNHEY and CDR2 SVGAGI. The CDR3 sequence is 15 residues long.

The chain recombines TRBV6-1 with TRBJ1-6, with D unresolved. CDR1 and CDR2 (germline): MNHNS, SASEGT. V was cut by 2 bases and J by 0 bases, with 11 bases left in between. CDR3 length equals 17 residues. As DNA, the CDR3 is TGTGCCAGCAGTGAAATTACGGAGAGCTCCTATAATTCACCCCTCCACTTT. It specifies CASSEITESSYNSPLHF.

V usage is TRBV19 and J usage is TRBJ2-1; TRBD2 agrees at 7 bases. The CDR3 spans 16 residues. The germline V gene has CDR1 LNHDA and CDR2 SQIVND (reference sequence). J lost 6 bases, V lost 7 bases, and 15 bases had no gene match. CDR3 protein: CASTNPTGGGGNEQFF. CDR3 coding DNA: TGTGCCAGTACCAACCCCACAGGCGGCGGGGGCAATGAGCAGTTCTTC. The complete variable domain, with remaining parts taken from reference TRBV19 and TRBJ2-1, reads DGGITQSPKYLFRKEGQNVTLSCEQNLNHDAMYWYRQDPGQGLRLIYYSQIVNDFQKGDIAEGYSVSREKKESFPLTVTSAQKNPTAFYLCASTNPTGGGGNEQFFGPGTRLTVL.

The V call is TRBV28, the J call TRBJ2-5; D tentatively reads TRBD1 or TRBD2 (7 bases each). The V gene's germline CDR1 is MDHEN and CDR2 SYDVKM. V lost 6 bases and J 3 bases, leaving 14 bases between the germline ends. The CDR3 sequence is 14 residues long. The CDR3 reads CASSRGGAEETQYF. CDR3 coding DNA: TGTGCCAGCAGCAGGGGGGGTGCGGAAGAGACCCAGTACTTC.

This CDR3 reads CASSLIPDSYEQYF. The CDR3 DNA reads as TGCGCCAGCAGCTTGATACCGGACAGCTACGAGCAGTACTTC. The chain joins TRBV5-1 to TRBJ2-7, with D perhaps matching TRBD1 (6 bases). CDR1 and CDR2 (germline): SGHRS, YFSETQ. V was shortened by 1 base and J by 3 bases, with 11 bases between the two germline ends. The CDR3 contains 14 residues.

The chain carries TRBV24-1 and TRBJ1-2; TRBD1 matches 8 bases. Trimming took 3 bases from V and 5 from J; bases not matched to a gene: 7. The CDR3 has 15 amino acids. Germline assignment: CDR1 KGHDR and CDR2 SFDVKD. The CDR3 here is CATSDPRDRRYGYTF. The CDR3, as DNA: TGTGCCACCAGTGATCCCCGGGACAGGAGGTATGGCTACACCTTC.

The gene calls are TRBV15 and TRBJ2-7; D is uncertain. Trimming pared 0 bases from V and 3 bases from J, leaving 6 bases between. CDR1 LNHNV and CDR2 YYDKDF come from the germline V gene (reference sequence). The CDR3 covers 13 residues. Written as DNA, the CDR3 is TGTGCCACCAGCAGAGATTCGGTCTACGAGCAGTACTTC. It is translated as CATSRDSVYEQYF.

J is TRBJ1-2 and V is TRBV5-1, with a tentative D call TRBD1 (5 bases). Germline V gene sequence: CDR1 SGHRS, CDR2 YFSETQ. This CDR3 region has 13 residues. V lost 3 bases and J lost 6, with 12 bases in between. The DNA for the CDR3 is TGCGCCAGCAGCTCCGGGACTCAGGATGGCTACACCTTC. This codes for CASSSGTQDGYTF.

This clone showed up just a few times. V gene TRBV9 combines with J gene TRBJ2-5; TRBD2 matches 10 bases. Germline V lookup: CDR1 SGDLS, CDR2 YYNGEE. The V and J ends lost 2 bases and 5 bases, in that order; junction bases with no gene match: 6. The length of the CDR3 is 15 residues. CDR3: CASSVTAGGLETQYF. The DNA for the CDR3 is TGTGCCAGCAGCGTTACAGCGGGGGGGCTCGAGACCCAGTACTTC.

The rearrangement links TRBV25-1 to TRBJ1-6; D might be TRBD1 (6 bases). This CDR3 is 14 amino acids long. Germline V gives CDR1 MGHDK, CDR2 SYGVNS. V was trimmed by 7 bases and J by 10 bases, leaving 17 bases between them. CDR3: CASTWGGASSPLHF. The CDR3 DNA reads TGTGCCAGCACCTGGGGGGGGGCCTCCTCACCCCTCCACTTT.

V and J are TRBV12-3 or TRBV12-4 and TRBJ1-5; D possibly corresponds to TRBD1 (5 bases). The CDR3 extends over 13 amino acids. Trimming shortened V by 7 bases and J by 4 bases, and 11 bases separated the two germline ends. Written as DNA, the CDR3 is TGTGCCAGCACCCCAGGGTGGAATCAGCCCCAGCATTTT. It translates to CASTPGWNQPQHF.

The sample holds a few counts of this clone. The chain carries TRBV5-1 and TRBJ2-1; 10 bases agree with TRBD2. Unmatched junction bases numbered 8, after V lost 0 bases and J lost 8 bases. Germline values: CDR1 SGHRS, CDR2 YFSETQ. The CDR3 length is 16 residues. The CDR3 bases are TGCGCCAGCAGCTTGGTAACAGCGGGAGGGCCTCATGAGCAGTTCTTC. Amino acids: CASSLVTAGGPHEQFF.